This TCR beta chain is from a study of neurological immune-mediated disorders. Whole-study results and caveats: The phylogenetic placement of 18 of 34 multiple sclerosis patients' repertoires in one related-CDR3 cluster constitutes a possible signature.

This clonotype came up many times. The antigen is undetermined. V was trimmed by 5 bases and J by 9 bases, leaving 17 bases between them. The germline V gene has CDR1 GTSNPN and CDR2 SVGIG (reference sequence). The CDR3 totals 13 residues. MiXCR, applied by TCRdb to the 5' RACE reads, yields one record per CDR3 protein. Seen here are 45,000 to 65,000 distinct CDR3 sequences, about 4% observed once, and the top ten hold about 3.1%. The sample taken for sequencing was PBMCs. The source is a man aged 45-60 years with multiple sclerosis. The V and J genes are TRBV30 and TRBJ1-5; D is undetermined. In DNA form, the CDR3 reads TGTGCCTGGTCGGCCTCAAAGGAACCGCCCCAGCATTTT. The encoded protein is CAWSASKEPPQHF.